This T cell receptor beta chain originates from a study of T cells in localized non-small cell lung cancer. Sequencing used immunoSEQ multiplex PCR; TCRdb keeps in-frame clones, though not all of them. The table lists tens of thousands of clones, roughly nine tenths of them singletons. This TCR derives from a woman aged 35 to 70 with stage I lung adenocarcinoma. Sample: peripheral blood, taken before any cancer treatment.

The CDR3: CASSQVTGQGTVNYGYTF. CDR3 sequence (DNA): TGTGCCAGCAGCCAAGTTACAGGACAGGGGACTGTTAACTATGGCTACACCTTC. V and J are TRBV4-2 and TRBJ1-2, with TRBD1 identical over 9 bases. The CDR3 spans 18 residues. Per the germline V gene, CDR1 is LGHNA and CDR2 is YNFKEQ. The trim removed 1 base at V and 1 base at J, leaving 10 bases unmatched.